This T cell receptor (beta chain) was recorded in a study of blood T cells in healthy people across ages. The wider study: There was about one barcoded beta molecule captured by template switching per two T cells. Study outcomes and limitations: Observed TCR beta diversity showed a strong correlation with the percentage of naive T cells as measured by flow cytometry. Older individuals had lower TCR beta diversity per million T cells (the decline was roughly linear).

The CDR3 has 14 residues. The ends were cut back, 3 bases at V and 8 bases at J, with 13 bases in the middle. Germline V gene sequence: CDR1 SGHTA, CDR2 FQGTGA. Combining a sample-barcoded 5' primer with a J-beta primer mix, a second PCR ran for roughly 7 to 11 cycles. Sequencing yielded, for each sample, at least 2.5 million paired-end reads carrying CDR3. TCRdb analysed the 5' RACE reads with MiXCR anew, one entry per CDR3 protein. Here the sample spans about 1.5 million distinct CDR3 sequences, 42% being singletons. The table lists this clonotype with a few counts. The antigen is not known. The receptor was isolated from a woman aged 18-30 years in good health. The sequenced sample was blood. The chain is built from TRBV7-3 and TRBJ1-4, with D perhaps matching TRBD1 (6 bases). CDR3 in amino acids: CASSLGGGHEKLFF. As DNA, the CDR3 is TGTGCCAGCAGCTTGGGCGGGGGCCACGAAAAACTGTTTTTT. Variable domain in full (rest from reference TRBV7-3 and TRBJ1-4): GAGVSQTPSNKVTEKGKYVELRCDPISGHTALYWYRQSLGQGPEFLIYFQGTGAADDSGLPNDRFFAVRPEGSVSTLKIQRTERGDSAVYLCASSLGGGHEKLFFGSGTQLSVL.